This TCR beta chain was sequenced in a study of type 1 regulatory T cells. Study background: An in vitro protocol generated T-allo10, a Tr1-enriched, alloantigen-specific CD4 T cell product. The study's findings and limits: Tr1 cells had a more restricted TCR repertoire than non-Tr1 cells.

The CDR3 contains 13 residues. Per germline, CDR1 SGHTA and CDR2 FQGTGA. V lost 5 bases and J 6 bases, leaving 11 bases between the germline ends. This clonotype was recorded many times. Its target is not known. TCRdb re-analysed the reads in MiXCR, keeping a single row per CDR3 protein. The sample contains approximately 5,200 distinct CDR3 sequences, roughly a quarter of which appear only once. The sequencing sample was made of cultured type 1 regulatory T (Tr1) cells, either the whole culture or a sorted fraction (not recorded which). J is TRBJ2-1 and V is TRBV7-3; D remains unclear. The receptor's source is a human donor in good health. CDR3 protein: CASSRTGFNEQFF. As DNA, the CDR3 is TGTGCCAGCAGCCGAACTGGTTTCAATGAGCAGTTCTTC.